The sequence of this T cell receptor (beta chain) was determined in a study of cytotoxic CD8 clonotypes in ibrutinib-treated CLL. The protocol was immunoSEQ multiplex PCR, while the TCRdb copy is restricted to in-frame clones and leaves out a portion. This repertoire shows about 120,000 clones, roughly 60% found once; its top ten account for about 39%. This CDR3 region has 14 residues. CDR1 LNHDA and CDR2 SQIVND come from the germline V gene (reference sequence). V trimming: 10 bases; J trimming: 6 bases; junction bases outside the gene matches: 9. This receptor was taken from a human donor with chronic lymphocytic leukemia. The material was PBMCs, obtained after 24 months of ibrutinib treatment. V usage is TRBV19 and J usage is TRBJ1-6, with 7 bases that match TRBD1. The CDR3 DNA reads as TGTGCCACCAGACAGGGACCCCCTAATTCACCCCTCCACTTT. Translation: CATRQGPPNSPLHF.